In this sample, the clone carrying this T cell receptor (beta chain) turned up a few times. Antigen unknown. This record comes from a study of blood T cells in healthy people across ages. PCR was performed a second time for about 6 to 12 cycles using a sample-barcoded 5' primer and a J-beta primer mix. TCRdb independently ran MiXCR on the 5' RACE reads; one entry per CDR3 protein. The profile covers roughly 800,000 distinct CDR3 sequences, with 20% to 30% appearing a single time and roughly 3.1% taken by the ten largest. The ends were cut back, 0 bases at V and 5 bases at J, with 13 bases in the middle. This CDR3 region has 15 residues. Germline V gene sequence: CDR1 MNHEY, CDR2 SVGAGI. The study, taken as a whole, reports: No conclusive comparison of naive versus antigen-experienced cells was possible with unsorted PBMCs. Strong correlation was found linking TCR beta diversity to naive T cell percentage.

Another study also made use of these data, one on T cells of mothers and their children. That work states: The study recruited a few healthy Caucasian mothers and their six children as donors.

The specimen was blood. V usage is TRBV6-5 and J usage is TRBJ1-2; D is ambiguous. The TCR comes from a boy younger than 18 in good health. As DNA, the CDR3 is TGTGCCAGCAGTTACTCGGTTCACGGCGCATATGGCTACACCTTC. Translated: CASSYSVHGAYGYTF.